This TCR beta chain is drawn from a study of blood T cell repertoires in COVID-19. Study as a whole: There were acute and convalescent COVID-19 samples, and they came from the United States, Italy and Spain.

In the original workflow: It was from reference gene primer amplification that nucleated cell counts were estimated. Clones were read by immunoSEQ multiplex PCR, and TCRdb kept only the in-frame ones, dropping some. V and J calls and clone size are as listed in that table; D and trimming were resolved from the DNA. The repertoire holds 130,000 to 150,000 clones, with around 87% as singletons. The CDR3 consists of 13 residues. V was trimmed by 2 bases and J by 5 bases, leaving 9 bases between them. Germline V gene sequence: CDR1 MNHEY, CDR2 SMNVEV (reference sequence). Recruitment covered some 25 US areas and drew participants whose ages spanned about 18 to 89 years. Recovery among Cohort 3 donors was established by two negative PCRs, clearance, or symptom resolution.

This chain connects TRBV27 to TRBJ1-1; D unresolved. The TCR originated in a man in his sixties who had recovered from COVID-19. Sequenced material: PBMCs or T cells enriched from blood (not recorded which). The CDR3 coding sequence is TGTGCCAGCAGTTTAAGGAGGGATACTGAAGCTTTCTTT. Translating gives CASSLRRDTEAFF.